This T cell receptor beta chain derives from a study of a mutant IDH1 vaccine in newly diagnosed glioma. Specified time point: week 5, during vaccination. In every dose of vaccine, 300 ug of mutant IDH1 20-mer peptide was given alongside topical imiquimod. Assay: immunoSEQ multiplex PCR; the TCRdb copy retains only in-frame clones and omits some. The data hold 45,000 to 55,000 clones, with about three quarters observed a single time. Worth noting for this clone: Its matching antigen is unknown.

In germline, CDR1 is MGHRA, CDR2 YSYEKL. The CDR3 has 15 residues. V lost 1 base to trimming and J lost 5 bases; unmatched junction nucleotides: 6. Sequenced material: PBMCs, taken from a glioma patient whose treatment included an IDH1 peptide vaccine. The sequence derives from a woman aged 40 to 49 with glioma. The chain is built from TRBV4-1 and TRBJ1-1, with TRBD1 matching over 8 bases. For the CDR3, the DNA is TGCGCCAGCAGCCAAGCGTACAGGGGGAGGACTGAAGCTTTCTTT. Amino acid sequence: CASSQAYRGRTEAFF.